These 11 T cell receptor beta chains share one sample of origin, sequenced in a study of blood T cell repertoires in COVID-19. The protocol was immunoSEQ multiplex PCR, while the TCRdb copy is restricted to in-frame clones and leaves out a portion. This sample has around 57,000 clones, with around four fifths found just once. Sequencing was carried out using peripheral blood. The receptors come from a woman in her seventies with acute or convalescent COVID-19.

The J gene is TRBJ1-2, the V gene TRBV23-1; the D gene is possibly TRBD1 (6 bases). TRBV23-1 is treated as an ORF (open reading frame) with a function not yet certain. There are 13 residues in the CDR3. The V and J ends lost 1 base and 7 bases respectively, with 10 bases between them. The CDR3 is CASSQCPRGGYTF. As DNA, the CDR3 is TGCGCCAGCAGTCAATGCCCCAGGGGTGGCTACACCTTC.

The gene calls are TRBV7-2 and TRBJ1-1, with D unclear. The germline gives CDR1 SGHTA, CDR2 FQGNSA. This CDR3 is built from 11 residues. V was clipped by 1 base and J by 7 bases, with 4 bases between them. The DNA for the CDR3 is TGTGCCAGCAGCTTAGTAGATGAAGCTTTCTTT. This translates into CASSLVDEAFF. Filled out from reference TRBV7-2 and TRBJ1-1, the complete variable domain reads GAGVSQSPSNKVTEKGKDVELRCDPISGHTALYWYRQSLGQGLEFLIYFQGNSAPDKSGLPSDRFSAERTGGSVSTLTIQRTQQEDSAVYLCASSLVDEAFFGQGTRLTVV.

The CDR3 here is CAIHKEGHITSTDTQYF. For the CDR3, the DNA is TGTGCCATCCATAAAGAGGGACACATCACTAGCACAGATACGCAGTATTTT. The chain links TRBV7-9 to TRBJ2-3, with a tentative D call TRBD1 (6 bases). Germline V gives CDR1 SEHNR, CDR2 FQNEAQ (reference sequence). V lost 10 bases and J lost 0, with 23 bases in between. This CDR3 has 17 residues.

This chain joins TRBV2 and TRBJ2-1; 7 nucleotides agree with TRBD2. The germline gives CDR1 SNHLY, CDR2 FYNNEI. The CDR3 length is 15 residues. V was pared by 7 bases and J by 0 bases, with 6 bases of the junction left unmatched. The CDR3: CASKAGLPSYNEQFF. CDR3 sequence (DNA): TGTGCCAGCAAGGCGGGACTACCCTCCTACAATGAGCAGTTCTTC.

The rearrangement links TRBV7-2 to TRBJ2-3, with 15 bases lining up with TRBD2. The germline V gene encodes CDR1 SGHTA and CDR2 FQGNSA. Trimming at V came to 5 bases and at J to 8 bases, leaving 5 bases not matched to a gene. CDR3 length: 15 amino acids. For the CDR3, the DNA is TGTGCCAGCAGCGAACGGACTAGCGGGGGGGTTACGCAGTATTTT. Amino acid sequence: CASSERTSGGVTQYF. The full variable domain, rest sourced from reference TRBV7-2 and TRBJ2-3, is GAGVSQSPSNKVTEKGKDVELRCDPISGHTALYWYRQSLGQGLEFLIYFQGNSAPDKSGLPSDRFSAERTGGSVSTLTIQRTQQEDSAVYLCASSERTSGGVTQYFGPGTRLTVL.

V is TRBV29-1 and J is TRBJ2-7, with D possibly matching TRBD1 (5 bases). The germline gives CDR1 SQVTM, CDR2 ANQGSEA. V gave up 6 bases and J gave up 0 bases, with 9 bases separating them. The CDR3 totals 12 residues. In nucleotides, the CDR3 is TGCAGCGTGACGACAGTCTCCTACGAGCAGTACTTC. Protein product: CSVTTVSYEQYF.

The rearrangement links TRBV12-3 or TRBV12-4 to TRBJ2-3; tentative D call: TRBD2 (7 bases). This CDR3 spans 13 amino acids. Between the trimmed V and J ends, which lost 6 bases and 6 bases, there was a span of 13 bases. This CDR3 reads CASRKGGGDTQYF. The DNA for the CDR3 is TGTGCCAGCAGAAAAGGGGGAGGGGATACGCAGTATTTT.

The rearrangement links TRBV19 to TRBJ1-1; D gene uncertain. V lost 5 bases and J lost 2, with 9 bases in between. CDR3 size: 13 residues. Germline V gene data show CDR1 as LNHDA and CDR2 as SQIVND (reference sequence). The DNA of the CDR3 is TGTGCCAGTAGTTGGGAGCAAAACACTGAAGCTTTCTTT. This sequence encodes CASSWEQNTEAFF.

J is TRBJ2-2 and V is TRBV19; 7 nucleotides match TRBD2. CDR1 LNHDA and CDR2 SQIVND come from the germline V gene (reference sequence). V was clipped by 5 bases and J by 9 bases; unmatched bases: 18. The length of the CDR3 is 17 residues. This chain's CDR3 is CASSPTAVAGVVRELFF. The CDR3 DNA reads TGTGCCAGTAGTCCCACTGCGGTAGCGGGTGTTGTCCGGGAGCTGTTTTTT.

The V gene is TRBV5-4, the J gene TRBJ2-7; D remains unclear. CDR1 SGHNT and CDR2 YYREEE come from the germline V gene (reference sequence). The CDR3 runs 13 residues. Trimming left V 3 bases short and J 1 base short, with 8 bases between. The CDR3 sequence is CASSSRSSYEQYF. The CDR3 nucleotides are TGTGCCAGCAGCTCCAGAAGTTCCTACGAGCAGTACTTC.

The rearrangement links TRBV18 to TRBJ1-5, with 10 bases matching TRBD1. V was pared by 1 base and J by 5 bases, with 2 bases of the junction left unmatched. The CDR3 is 15 residues long. Germline V gene lookup returns CDR1 KGHSH and CDR2 LQKENI. For the CDR3, the DNA is TGTGCCAGCTCACCACTGACAGGGGGCGATCAGCCCCAGCATTTT. It encodes CASSPLTGGDQPQHF. The complete variable domain, with remaining parts taken from reference TRBV18 and TRBJ1-5, reads NAGVMQNPRHLVRRRGQEARLRCSPMKGHSHVYWYRQLPEEGLKFMVYLQKENIIDESGMPKERFSAEFPKEGPSILRIQQVVRGDSAAYFCASSPLTGGDQPQHFGDGTRLSIL.